This T cell receptor (beta chain) was observed in a study of human T cells and chemical hapten exposure. This CDR3 contains 17 residues. Germline V gene lookup returns CDR1 DFQATT and CDR2 SNEGSKA (reference sequence). V shed 4 bases, J shed 0 bases, and the junction held 10 bases outside the gene matches. MiXCR was run by TCRdb on the RACE reads, yielding one entry per CDR3 protein. This repertoire shows approximately 82,000 distinct CDR3 sequences, approximately 12% found once; its top ten account for 3.5%. The study, taken as a whole, reports: Sensitization with DPC brought no change to TCRs above 1 in 1000 in frequency.

In this sample, this clonotype turned up many times. The antigen remains unidentified. Described time point: patch test 1, 2 weeks after DPC sensitization. Treatment here: therapeutic diphenylcyclopropenone sensitization with weekly scalp DPC. V and J are TRBV20-1 and TRBJ2-3, with 10 bases fitting TRBD2. The TCR comes from a woman in her sixties or seventies with alopecia areata. Some clones in this sample may be carry-over from other donors' samples. The input for sequencing was whole blood, taken in connection with sensitization to the hapten diphenylcyclopropenone (DPC). DNA of the CDR3: TGCAGTGCTACTCAAGCGGGGGGGCAGTCAAGCACAGATACGCAGTATTTT. It yields the protein CSATQAGGQSSTDTQYF.